The 31 T cell receptor beta chains listed next were all sequenced from one sample in a study of T-cell reconstitution after alpha-beta-depleted transplantation in children. Unique molecular identifiers featured in how the TCRbeta library was prepared. Using its own MiXCR run on the PCR reads, TCRdb lists one record per CDR3 protein. The sample contains approximately 240,000 distinct CDR3 sequences, under 9.5% of which appear only once. Sequencing used PBMCs from the stem cell graft donor, obtained from the stem cell graft. The receptor set was obtained from a human donor who donated a stem cell graft to a child with acute lymphoblastic leukemia.

This clonotype was counted many times. The rearrangement links TRBV11-2 to TRBJ1-1, with 7 positions matching TRBD1. CDR1 and CDR2 from the germline V gene are SGHAT and FQNNGV. The J segment lost 0 bases and the V segment lost 6 bases, leaving 1 base of the junction unmatched. This CDR3 has 13 residues. CDR3 bases: TGTGCCAGCAGGGGGACAGTGAACACTGAAGCTTTCTTT. Translating gives CASRGTVNTEAFF.

The V gene is TRBV4-3, the J gene TRBJ1-6; D is perhaps TRBD1 (5 bases). Trimming shortened V by 1 base and J by 9 bases, and 7 bases separated the two germline ends. CDR1 is LGHNA and CDR2 is YSLEER in the germline V gene. This CDR3 contains 13 residues. Written as DNA, the CDR3 is TGCGCCAGCAGCCAAGTGGGGGTTTCACCCCTCCACTTT. Protein: CASSQVGVSPLHF.

This clonotype was found a few times. The CDR3 DNA is TGTGCCAGCAGCAAAGGGGGCAGGTTGTTGTCAGATACGCAGTATTTT. It codes for CASSKGGRLLSDTQYF. This chain uses TRBV21-1 with TRBJ2-3; no check of the table's D call, TRBD1, against the DNA was made. TRBV21-1 is a recognized pseudogene. The CDR3 totals 16 residues.

This clonotype was recorded many times. The chain uses TRBV6-4 and TRBJ2-1; TRBD1 agrees at 8 bases. Germline lookup yields CDR1 MRHNA and CDR2 SNTAGT. The V segment lost 5 bases and the J segment 6 bases; nucleotides outside the gene matches: 9. This CDR3 spans 15 amino acids. CDR3 nucleotide sequence: TGTGCCAGCAGTTTAAAGACAGGGGCAGGCAATGAGCAGTTCTTC. This translates into CASSLKTGAGNEQFF.

This clonotype has more than one count but fewer than ten. The J gene is TRBJ1-1, the V gene TRBV5-1; 8 nucleotides match TRBD1. The V gene's germline CDR1 is SGHRS and CDR2 YFSETQ. V dropped 3 bases and J dropped 1; count of bases not matched to a gene: 2. This CDR3 contains 14 residues. In DNA, the CDR3 is TGCGCCAGCAGCTCGGGACAGGAGAACACTGAAGCTTTCTTT. Protein: CASSSGQENTEAFF.

The chain links TRBV7-2 to TRBJ2-6; D possibly corresponds to TRBD2 (5 bases). The V end was cut by 1 base, the J end by 3 bases, with 10 bases between. The germline V gene encodes CDR1 SGHTA and CDR2 FQGNSA. The CDR3 extends over 16 amino acids. The CDR3 region has the DNA TGTGCCAGCAGCTTAGACACGGGGAGTGGGGCCAACGTCCTGACTTTC. It yields the protein CASSLDTGSGANVLTF.

The chain joins TRBV3-1 to TRBJ1-3; D call uncertain. Between the trimmed V and J ends, which lost 4 bases and 0 bases, there was a span of 10 bases. This CDR3 has 15 residues. Germline lookup yields CDR1 LGHDT and CDR2 YNNKEL (reference sequence). The CDR3: CASSRGSSSGNTIYF. The CDR3, as DNA: TGTGCCAGCAGCCGAGGGTCGAGCTCTGGAAACACCATATATTTT. Supplemented by reference TRBV3-1 and TRBJ1-3, the full variable domain reads DTAVSQTPKYLVTQMGNDKSIKCEQNLGHDTMYWYKQDSKKFLKIMFSYNNKELIINETVPNRFSPKSPDKAHLNLHINSLELGDSAVYFCASSRGSSSGNTIYFGEGSWLTVV.

This clonotype was picked up many times. CDR3 nucleotide sequence: TGTGCCATCGGACTGGAATACAATGAGCAGTTCTTC. Amino acids: CAIGLEYNEQFF. The rearrangement joins TRBV10-3 to TRBJ2-1; a weak D match, TRBD2 (5 bases). Germline V lookup: CDR1 ENHRY, CDR2 SYGVKD. V was shortened by 8 bases and J by 4 bases, with 9 bases between the two germline ends. This CDR3 comprises 12 residues.

This clonotype was observed at least ten times. The chain uses TRBV20-1 and TRBJ1-1; D not resolved. In germline, CDR1 is DFQATT, CDR2 SNEGSKA (reference sequence). CDR3 length: 14 residues. Between the trimmed V and J ends, which lost 0 bases and 0 bases, there was a span of 8 bases. DNA of the CDR3: TGCAGTGCTAGAGATTTTCCAGTGAACACTGAAGCTTTCTTT. Translating gives CSARDFPVNTEAFF.

CDR3: CASSQSDRGGASTDTQYF. In DNA form, the CDR3 reads TGCGCCAGCAGTCAATCGGACCGCGGGGGCGCTAGCACAGATACGCAGTATTTT. V usage is TRBV23-1 and J usage is TRBJ2-3; TRBD2 is a possible D gene (7 bases). TRBV23-1 is identified as an open reading frame with a role that is uncertain. V was cut by 0 bases and J by 0 bases, with 16 bases left in between. This CDR3 is 18 amino acids long.

The CDR3 DNA reads TGCGCCAGCAGGACAGGGGGCGACGAGCAGTTCTTC. Its translation is CASRTGGDEQFF. The chain employs TRBV5-1 and TRBJ2-1; TRBD1 aligns across 10 bases. The length of the CDR3 is 12 residues. V shed 5 bases and J 10 bases; nucleotides not matched to a gene: 3. Germline V gene data show CDR1 as SGHRS and CDR2 as YFSETQ.

There are a few counts of this clonotype. The chain employs TRBV10-3 and TRBJ2-5, with TRBD1 matching 7 bases. The V and J ends lost 5 bases and 0 bases, in that order; junction bases with no gene match: 3. The CDR3 totals 14 residues. Germline assignment: CDR1 ENHRY and CDR2 SYGVKD. This CDR3 is CAISPGQDQETQYF. In DNA form, the CDR3 reads TGTGCCATCAGTCCCGGACAGGACCAAGAGACCCAGTACTTC.

This clonotype turned up a few times. The chain combines TRBV15 with TRBJ2-7; D is ambiguous. This CDR3 is 12 amino acids long. CDR1 is LNHNV, CDR2 YYDKDF, per germline (reference sequence). The germline V and J ends were trimmed by 0 bases and 2 bases, with 2 bases remaining between them. The CDR3 DNA sequence: TGTGCCACCAGCAGAGATCCCTACGAGCAGTACTTC. Its protein is CATSRDPYEQYF.

This clonotype has only a few counts. The genes are TRBV18 and TRBJ1-1; D remains unclear. The CDR3 runs 15 residues. The germline gives CDR1 KGHSH, CDR2 LQKENI. Trimming cost V 3 bases and J 6 bases, with 17 bases left between them. CDR3 sequence (DNA): TGTGCCAGCTCACCTCGAGAACTTACGACCCCTGAAGCTTTCTTT. This gives the protein CASSPRELTTPEAFF.

The sample holds a few counts of this clonotype. CDR3 loop: CASSLETEYNEQFF. CDR3 coding DNA: TGCGCCAGCAGCTTGGAGACAGAGTACAATGAGCAGTTCTTC. This rearrangement joins TRBV5-1 to TRBJ2-1; D perhaps matches TRBD1 (5 bases). Germline V gene sequence: CDR1 SGHRS, CDR2 YFSETQ. This CDR3 is 14 amino acids long. V shed 0 bases and J shed 4 bases, with 8 bases lying between them.

This clonotype was counted only a few times. The chain links TRBV24-1 to TRBJ2-7; a possible D gene is TRBD2 (6 bases). The CDR3 extends over 13 amino acids. From germline, CDR1 is KGHDR and CDR2 SFDVKD. The V end lost 8 bases, the J end lost 1 base, and 11 bases lay between the germline ends. CDR3 region: CATKGTQSYEQYF. The CDR3 DNA sequence: TGTGCCACCAAGGGGACTCAATCCTACGAGCAGTACTTC.

This clonotype was detected many times. J is TRBJ2-1 and V is TRBV18; 8 nucleotides match TRBD1. From germline, CDR1 is KGHSH and CDR2 LQKENI. CDR3 size: 16 residues. V trimming: 5 bases; J trimming: 2 bases; junction bases outside the gene matches: 8. In nucleotides, the CDR3 is TGTGCCAGCTCAACTCTCGGGACAGGAACCTACAATGAGCAGTTCTTC. Translating gives CASSTLGTGTYNEQFF. The whole variable domain, remainder taken from reference TRBV18 and TRBJ2-1, is NAGVMQNPRHLVRRRGQEARLRCSPMKGHSHVYWYRQLPEEGLKFMVYLQKENIIDESGMPKERFSAEFPKEGPSILRIQQVVRGDSAAYFCASSTLGTGTYNEQFFGPGTRLTVL.

In its sample, this clonotype was seen many times. The chain links TRBV29-1 to TRBJ2-6, with a tentative D call TRBD1 (5 bases). V was cut by 3 bases and J by 1 base, with 7 bases left in between. Germline V CDR1 and CDR2: SQVTM, ANQGSEA. The length of the CDR3 is 14 residues. CDR3 DNA: TGCAGCGTTGACAGGGTGTCTGGGGCCAACGTCCTGACTTTC. This sequence encodes CSVDRVSGANVLTF. The entire variable domain, with the rest obtained from reference TRBV29-1 and TRBJ2-6, is as follows: SAVISQKPSRDICQRGTSLTIQCQVDSQVTMMFWYRQQPGQSLTLIATANQGSEATYESGFVIDKFPISRPNLTFSTLTVSNMSPEDSSIYLCSVDRVSGANVLTFGAGSRLTVL.

The rearrangement joins TRBV12-3 or TRBV12-4 to TRBJ2-7, with 12 bases aligning to TRBD1. The ends lost 7 bases at V and 5 bases at J; junction bases unmatched: 9. The CDR3 loop spans 15 amino acids. CDR3 nucleotide sequence: TGTGCCAGCACCCCATCGGGACAGGGGGCCCACGAGCAGTACTTC. Protein sequence: CASTPSGQGAHEQYF.

This clonotype was counted between two and nine times. The CDR3 loop reads CASSDGSSGGANLLDEQFF. The CDR3 DNA follows: TGCGCCAGCAGTGATGGGTCTAGCGGGGGGGCCAACCTTTTGGATGAGCAGTTCTTC. The V gene is TRBV10-1, the J gene TRBJ2-1; 12 positions agree with TRBD2. The CDR3 consists of 19 residues. CDR1 WNHNN and CDR2 SYGVQD come from the germline V gene (reference sequence). The trim removed 3 bases at V and 8 bases at J, leaving 17 bases unmatched.

This clonotype has a count of ten or more. CDR3 region: CASSARRGGETQYF. The CDR3 DNA is TGTGCCAGCAGCGCGAGACGGGGTGGGGAGACCCAGTACTTC. The rearrangement uses TRBV13 and TRBJ2-5; TRBD2 is a possible D gene (5 bases). V gave up 5 bases and J gave up 5 bases, with 15 bases separating them. Looked up from germline, CDR1 is PRHDT and CDR2 is FYEKMQ (reference sequence). This CDR3 spans 14 amino acids.

This clonotype was recorded at least ten times. The chain joins TRBV5-1 to TRBJ2-5; D is ambiguous. Germline-derived CDR1 and CDR2 are SGHRS and YFSETQ. The V and J ends lost 0 bases and 1 base respectively, with 10 bases between them. CDR3 length: 15 amino acids. The CDR3 nucleotides read TGCGCCAGCAGCTTGGGCGACGACTCCCAAGAGACCCAGTACTTC. This sequence encodes CASSLGDDSQETQYF.

This clonotype was counted a few times. V is TRBV30 and J is TRBJ1-1; no clear D. Deletions cut 2 bases from V and 0 bases from J, with 7 bases between. The CDR3 extends over 13 amino acids. CDR1 and CDR2 from the germline V gene are GTSNPN and SVGIG (reference sequence). The CDR3: CAWSWAMNTEAFF. The CDR3 DNA sequence: TGTGCCTGGAGTTGGGCTATGAACACTGAAGCTTTCTTT.

This clonotype was recorded a few times. The chain recombines TRBV6-1 with TRBJ1-4; D is ambiguous. Germline assignment: CDR1 MNHNS and CDR2 SASEGT. The CDR3 runs to 15 residues. The germline V and J ends were trimmed by 1 base and 0 bases, with 6 bases remaining between them. CDR3 region: CASSEDRATNEKLFF. CDR3 sequence (DNA): TGTGCCAGCAGTGAAGACCGTGCAACTAATGAAAAACTGTTTTTT.

This clonotype was picked up a small number of times. The rearrangement uses TRBV12-3 or TRBV12-4 and TRBJ2-5; TRBD2 matches at 8 bases. V lost 3 bases to trimming and J lost 1 base; unmatched junction nucleotides: 10. The CDR3 has 17 residues. Here the CDR3 reads CASSFLLGGGVQETQYF. DNA for the CDR3: TGTGCCAGCAGTTTTCTCCTCGGGGGGGGAGTCCAAGAGACCCAGTACTTC.

The V gene is TRBV7-2, the J gene TRBJ1-1; tentative D call: TRBD1 (5 bases). The CDR3 spans 15 residues. CDR1 is SGHTA and CDR2 is FQGNSA in the germline V gene. V lost 4 bases, J lost 0 bases, and 12 bases lay in between. Here the CDR3 reads CASSSPGTVNTEAFF. The CDR3 nucleotides are TGTGCCAGCAGCTCACCCGGGACGGTGAACACTGAAGCTTTCTTT.

This clonotype was counted many times. The rearrangement uses TRBV10-3 and TRBJ2-5, with 8 bases aligning to TRBD2. Germline assignment: CDR1 ENHRY and CDR2 SYGVKD. The CDR3 runs 13 residues. Trimming removed 9 bases from V and 1 base from J; junction bases left unmatched: 4. This CDR3 reads CAMTSAPQETQYF. CDR3 in DNA: TGTGCCATGACTAGCGCGCCCCAAGAGACCCAGTACTTC.

The chain couples TRBV7-2 to TRBJ2-5; D is unresolved. Trimming took 1 base from V and 5 from J, leaving 11 bases between them. Germline V gives CDR1 SGHTA, CDR2 FQGNSA. CDR3 size: 14 residues. As DNA, the CDR3 is TGTGCCAGCAGCTTAGGGTACGCGCGGGAGACCCAGTACTTC. It encodes CASSLGYARETQYF.

In this sample, this clonotype turned up a few times. The V call is TRBV5-1, the J call TRBJ2-7; 9 nucleotides match TRBD2. This CDR3 region has 17 residues. Trimming at V came to 1 base and at J to 0 bases, leaving 8 bases not matched to a gene. The V gene's germline CDR1 is SGHRS and CDR2 YFSETQ. CDR3 DNA sequence: TGCGCCAGCAGCTTGCTGCCTAGCGGGGCCTCCTCCTACGAGCAGTACTTC. It yields the protein CASSLLPSGASSYEQYF.

At least ten counts were recorded for this clonotype. J is TRBJ2-1 and V is TRBV12-3 or TRBV12-4; D is undetermined. V lost 3 bases to trimming and J lost 0 bases, with 9 bases between them. CDR3 size: 15 residues. The CDR3 loop reads CASSFPSVSYNEQFF. In DNA form, the CDR3 reads TGTGCCAGCAGTTTCCCGAGTGTCTCCTACAATGAGCAGTTCTTC.

This clonotype was counted many times. The V and J genes are TRBV4-1 and TRBJ2-1; 7 bases are shared with TRBD1. CDR1 and CDR2 from the germline V gene are MGHRA and YSYEKL. After removal of 3 bases from V and 0 bases from J, the junction contained 8 bases not matched to a gene. The CDR3 spans 17 residues. The CDR3 region has the DNA TGCGCCAGCAGCCACCGGGACAGAGAAAGCTCCTACAATGAGCAGTTCTTC. Translation gives CASSHRDRESSYNEQFF.